This record covers a single TCR beta chain. A few counts support this clonotype. The target of this receptor is not known. No base quality values were provided; no much bigger clone lies one nucleotide off. From its cysteine to its phenylalanine, the CDR3 spans 14 amino acids. Here the CDR3 DNA is all that survives: 42 bases in frame from base 1. Sequences SGHTA (CDR1) and FQGNSA (CDR2) are obtained from the germline V gene. The junction shows trimming of 1 base on V and 4 bases on J, plus 11 bases between the germline ends. The data are from a study of response to subunit inactivated influenza vaccine (dated by TCRdb to between 2018 and 2020). About the study as a whole: Deep quantitative T cell receptor repertoire profiling was used in the study to track responses to a trivalent subunit inactivated influenza vaccine.

Overall study outcomes, separate from this receptor: It was suggested by the authors that each seasonal influenza vaccination may recruit only a limited number of new T cells.

Libraries were built with RT-PCR. Sequencing relied on an Illumina HiSeq 2500. TCRdb reprocessing: public reads trimmed at Q25 with fastp, clones called with MiXCR, in-frame beta chains kept. Each CDR3 protein appears once, grouped with its most common genes and DNA. The sample profile shows about 240,000 distinct CDR3 sequences; more than 9% of them were found once. The ten top clones hold about 8% of the sample. The rearranged segments are TRBV7-2 and TRBJ2-7; too little of a D gene remains to name it. The source material was non-naive T cells sorted from PBMCs, sampled roughly 15 days before vaccination. The cell subset or site tag for this specimen amounts to: memory T cell fraction. This TCR was recovered from a man over 45 who received an inactivated influenza vaccine. Donor details come from another sample of the same person, matched by shared clones. In nucleotides, the sequence is TGTGCCAGCAGCTTAGGCCGGCGTATGTACGAGCAGTACTTC. This sequence encodes CASSLGRRMYEQYF.